These 9 T cell receptor beta chains came from one sample sequenced in a study of cytomegalovirus exposure and HLA in healthy donors (dated by TCRdb to 2015 to 2018). Library generation was performed with the immunoSEQ multiplex PCR assay. The multiplex PCR relied on a mix of 60 forward primers for TCR Vbeta segments and 13 reverse primers for TCR Jbeta segments. TCRdb obtained this table from immuneACCESS and retained in-frame rearrangements with V and J assigned. These tables miss some clones; where compared with another copy, unresolved V genes account for less than half of the shortfall, and the remainder is unexplained. For this sample there are about 110,000 clones; 70% to 80% appear just once. The ten biggest clones cover 2.8% of the sample. Sequenced input: PBMCs. The source of these receptors is a female donor in good health and CMV-seronegative.

The CDR3 here is CASSLTTTSYEQYF. The CDR3 nucleotides read TGTGCCAGCAGCCTTACCACTACATCCTACGAGCAGTACTTC. This rearrangement joins TRBV6-5 to TRBJ2-7; the D is unclear. The germline V and J ends were trimmed by 6 bases and 1 base, with 13 bases remaining between them. This CDR3 has 14 residues. The germline V gene has CDR1 MNHEY and CDR2 SVGAGI.

V usage is TRBV6-1 and J usage is TRBJ2-7; TRBD1 agrees at 9 bases. The germline CDR1 and CDR2 sequences are MNHNS and SASEGT. J lost 3 bases, V lost 3 bases, and 3 bases had no gene match. The CDR3 has 14 residues. The CDR3 DNA reads TGTGCCAGCAGTGATTGGGGACAGGGCTACGAGCAGTACTTC. This encodes CASSDWGQGYEQYF.

The V gene is TRBV27, the J gene TRBJ2-7; D may be TRBD1 (6 bases). Trimming took off 3 bases at V and 5 bases at J, with 17 bases between the two ends. CDR1 MNHEY and CDR2 SMNVEV come from the germline V gene (reference sequence). This CDR3 is 15 amino acids long. This chain's CDR3 is CASSFFGLEGDEQYF. The CDR3 nucleotides read TGTGCCAGCAGTTTTTTTGGTCTAGAGGGGGACGAGCAGTACTTC.

This clone came up once. The chain joins TRBV29-1 to TRBJ2-7, with D unresolved. In germline, CDR1 is SQVTM, CDR2 ANQGSEA. The CDR3 is 12 residues long. V was shortened by 6 bases and J by 1 base, with 10 bases between the two germline ends. The DNA of the CDR3 is TGCAGCGTCGGTCCATCTTCCTACGAGCAGTACTTC. Translated, it gives CSVGPSSYEQYF.

As concerns this clone: Sequence at one end of the junction differs from germline and may be a read error. In nucleotides, the CDR3 is TGTGCCAGCAGCCCGCCGGCGGGAAACACTGAAACTTTCTTT. The encoded protein is CASSPPAGNTETFF. The chain links TRBV13 to TRBJ1-1; D gene ambiguous. CDR1 is PRHDT, CDR2 FYEKMQ, per germline (reference sequence). This CDR3 spans 14 amino acids. The whole variable domain, filled in from reference TRBV13 and TRBJ1-1, reads AAGVIQSPRHLIKEKRETATLKCYPIPRHDTVYWYQQGPGQDPQFLISFYEKMQSDKGSIPDRFSAQQFSDYHSELNMSSLELGDSALYFCASSPPAGNTETFFGQGTRLTVV.

This clone was recorded only once. The chain has TRBV7-6 and TRBJ2-4, with TRBD1 as a possible D gene (6 bases). Germline values: CDR1 SGHVS, CDR2 FNYEAQ. The CDR3 is 13 residues long. Trimming left V 3 bases short and J 8 bases short, with 11 bases between. The CDR3 here is CASSLVRQDIQYF. In DNA, the CDR3 is TGTGCCAGCAGCTTGGTCCGACAGGACATTCAGTACTTC.

The CDR3 DNA follows: TGCGCCAGCACGCCCTTGTACCGGGACAGGGTTGTCGACTATGGCTACACCTTC. Amino acids: CASTPLYRDRVVDYGYTF. The gene calls are TRBV5-1 and TRBJ1-2; 9 nucleotides align to TRBD1. From germline, CDR1 is SGHRS and CDR2 YFSETQ. V was pared by 6 bases and J by 3 bases, with 18 bases of the junction left unmatched. The length of the CDR3 is 18 residues. The full variable domain, completed using reference TRBV5-1 and TRBJ1-2, is KAGVTQTPRYLIKTRGQQVTLSCSPISGHRSVSWYQQTPGQGLQFLFEYFSETQRNKGNFPGRFSGRQFSNSRSEMNVSTLELGDSALYLCASTPLYRDRVVDYGYTFGSGTRLTVV.

The chain couples TRBV27 to TRBJ2-7; TRBD2 might be the D (6 bases). This CDR3 contains 14 residues. Germline assignment: CDR1 MNHEY and CDR2 SMNVEV (reference sequence). Trimming pared 3 bases from V and 6 bases from J, leaving 15 bases between. The CDR3 reads CASSFGTAGREQYF. CDR3 coding DNA: TGTGCCAGCAGTTTTGGGACTGCGGGGCGCGAGCAGTACTTC.

The chain uses TRBV7-2 and TRBJ1-4; D not certain. From germline, CDR1 is SGHTA and CDR2 FQGNSA. Between the trimmed V and J ends, which lost 3 bases and 8 bases, there was a span of 16 bases. This CDR3 comprises 15 residues. The CDR3 bases are TGTGCCAGCAGCTTTTACGGGAGGGCCAAAGAAAAACTGTTTTTT. Its translation is CASSFYGRAKEKLFF.